This entry concerns a single T cell receptor (beta chain). Antigen unknown. Clones were read by immunoSEQ multiplex PCR, and TCRdb kept only the in-frame ones, dropping some. The sample has tens of thousands of clones, approximately 65% seen once. The sample belongs to a study of a mutant IDH1 vaccine in newly diagnosed glioma. Study-wide context: Week 47 marked visit V13, whereas week 35 marked visit V12.

The time point denotes: week 47, end of study. Doses of 300 ug of mutant IDH1 20-mer peptide were given with topical imiquimod. Eight vaccinations reached patients in weeks 1, 3, 5, 7, 11, 15, 19 and 23. Patients carried new grade 3 or 4 IDH1-mutant astrocytomas lacking nuclear ATRX. Study findings and constraints: There seemed to be no relation between pseudoprogression and changes in top peripheral T cell clonotypes.

Germline trimming cut 8 bases from V and 7 bases from J; bases unmatched to any gene: 7. Per germline, CDR1 SQVTM and CDR2 ANQGSEA. The CDR3 sequence is 12 residues long. The chain uses TRBV29-1 and TRBJ1-4; 7 bases are a match to TRBD1. The TCR sequence derives from a man aged 35 to 55 with glioma. Some clones in this sample may be carry-over from other donors' samples. Source: peripheral blood mononuclear cells (PBMCs), taken from a glioma patient whose treatment included an IDH1 peptide vaccine. The CDR3 sequence: CSRQGRGEKLFF. The CDR3 region has the DNA TGCAGCCGACAGGGACGTGGTGAAAAACTGTTTTTT.